Following are 21 T cell receptor beta chains from one sample sequenced in a study of immune heterogeneity within non-small cell lung tumors. Template came from bulk tumor genomic DNA, at about 650 ng per sample. During surgery, several far-apart biopsies were obtained from every primary tumor. The patients were newly diagnosed with non-small cell lung cancer, had not been treated, and had curative surgery. A multiplex PCR containing 32 V primers and 13 J primers was used to amplify TCR beta CDR3. MiXCR, applied by TCRdb to the multiplex PCR reads, yields one record per CDR3 protein. The sample records around 10,000 distinct CDR3 sequences, 25% to 30% being singletons. Specimen: lung tumor tissue. The receptors derive from a man aged 50 to 60 with non-small cell lung cancer.

At least ten counts were recorded for this clonotype. This chain links TRBV6-1 with TRBJ2-1, with 10 bases fitting TRBD2. The CDR3 runs 16 residues. Germline values: CDR1 MNHNS, CDR2 SASEGT. V lost 5 bases, J lost 5 bases, and 9 bases stayed unmatched. As DNA, the CDR3 is TGTGCCAGCAGTCCACTAGCGGGGAGTAGGGACAATGAGCAGTTCTTC. As protein: CASSPLAGSRDNEQFF.

About this clonotype itself: A much larger clone differs by one base, so this may be a read error. The chain employs TRBV5-1 and TRBJ2-4, with D unclear. Trimming removed 4 bases from V and 9 bases from J, with 17 bases in between. This CDR3 has 14 residues. The germline CDR1 and CDR2 sequences are SGHRS and YFSETQ. The CDR3 here is CASSPSGLESIQYF. The DNA for the CDR3 is TGCGCCAGCAGCCCGTCCGGGCTAGAAAGCATTCAGTACTTC.

About this clonotype itself: A much larger clone sits a single nucleotide away, making a read error possible. V gene TRBV5-1 combines with J gene TRBJ2-3, with 7 bases that match TRBD2. Looked up from germline, CDR1 is SGHRS and CDR2 is YFSETQ. This CDR3 contains 15 residues. V gave up 2 bases and J gave up 7 bases; unmatched junction bases: 10. The CDR3 is CASSFELAAGNTQYF. In DNA, the CDR3 is TGCGCCAGCAGCTTTGAGCTAGCGGCAGGGAATACGCAGTATTTT. Drawing the rest from reference TRBV5-1 and TRBJ2-3, the complete variable domain is KAGVTQTPRYLIKTRGQQVTLSCSPISGHRSVSWYQQTPGQGLQFLFEYFSETQRNKGNFPGRFSGRQFSNSRSEMNVSTLELGDSALYLCASSFELAAGNTQYFGPGTRLTVL.

This clonotype was observed a handful of times. This chain links TRBV4-1 with TRBJ1-2, with 9 bases matching TRBD1. This CDR3 has 14 amino acids. The ends lost 2 bases at V and 10 bases at J; junction bases unmatched: 8. Germline-derived CDR1 and CDR2 are MGHRA and YSYEKL. CDR3 residues: CASSQQPGQGNYTF. CDR3 DNA sequence: TGCGCCAGCAGCCAACAACCGGGACAGGGAAACTACACCTTC.

Worth noting for this clonotype: A much larger clone lies one base from this, so it may be a read error. This chain uses TRBV20-1 with TRBJ1-5; TRBD1 might be the D (6 bases). CDR1 is DFQATT, CDR2 SNEGSKA, per germline (reference sequence). CDR3 length equals 16 residues. The CDR3 here is CSVREAGVVSNQPQHF. The CDR3, as DNA: TGCAGTGTTAGAGAGGCAGGGGTAGTTAGCAATCAGCCCCAGCATTTT.

To note about this clonotype: This may arise from a read error, as a much more abundant clone is one base away. This chain uses TRBV2 with TRBJ1-6, with unresolved D. The CDR3 consists of 17 residues. CDR1 and CDR2 (germline): SNHLY, FYNNEI. Between the trimmed V and J ends, which lost 1 base and 6 bases, there was a span of 16 bases. The CDR3 here is CASSEDSERLSNSPLHF. The DNA for the CDR3 is TGTGCCAGCAGTGAAGACAGTGAACGTTTATCTAATTCACCCCTCCACTTT.

By share of the sample, this clonotype is medium-sized (0.01 to 0.1%). This chain joins TRBV20-1 and TRBJ2-7; D not certain. This CDR3 spans 10 amino acids. In germline, CDR1 is DFQATT, CDR2 SNEGSKA (reference sequence). V lost 5 bases and J lost 2, with 4 bases in between. The CDR3 coding sequence is TGCAGTGCTGGACCCTACGAGCAGTACTTC. Amino acid sequence: CSAGPYEQYF.

Details on this clonotype: A much larger clone differs by one base, so this may be a read error. The chain uses TRBV4-1 and TRBJ2-7; 7 bases map to TRBD1. Germline V CDR1 and CDR2: MGHRA, YSYEKL. Trimming cost V 7 bases and J 7 bases; bases outside gene matches: 13. This CDR3 contains 14 residues. The CDR3 DNA sequence: TGCGCCAGCAACTACCGGGACAGCTCTTGGGAGCAGTACTTC. This encodes CASNYRDSSWEQYF.

This clonotype counts as large. The chain combines TRBV10-1 with TRBJ1-5, with D possibly TRBD1 on 5 matching bases. V was trimmed by 0 bases and J by 9 bases, leaving 9 bases between them. The length of the CDR3 is 13 residues. Germline lookup yields CDR1 WNHNN and CDR2 SYGVQD (reference sequence). CDR3 sequence: CASSESEGSPQHF. In nucleotides, the CDR3 is TGCGCCAGCAGTGAGTCAGAGGGGTCGCCCCAGCATTTT.

The rearrangement links TRBV7-9 to TRBJ2-1; 7 bases fit TRBD2. The CDR3 is 16 residues long. The ends lost 5 bases at V and 2 bases at J; junction bases unmatched: 9. Germline-derived CDR1 and CDR2 are SEHNR and FQNEAQ (reference sequence). CDR3 amino acids: CASSMRPSGTYNEQFF. The CDR3, as DNA: TGTGCCAGCAGCATGCGGCCTAGCGGAACCTACAATGAGCAGTTCTTC.

A word on this clonotype: A much larger clone lies a single base off, so this may be a read error. The chain couples TRBV15 to TRBJ2-2, with 15 bases identical to TRBD2. The CDR3 is 18 residues long. J was trimmed by 3 bases and V by 2 bases; bases with no gene match: 4. Germline V lookup: CDR1 LNHNV, CDR2 YYDKDF (reference sequence). The CDR3 sequence: CATSRWTSGREYTGELFF. DNA of the CDR3: TGTGCCACCAGCAGATGGACTAGCGGGAGGGAGTACACCGGGGAGCTGTTTTTT.

This clonotype is labeled medium-sized. The rearrangement links TRBV4-1 to TRBJ1-3; TRBD1 might be the D (5 bases). The CDR3 loop spans 14 amino acids. Germline V gene data show CDR1 as MGHRA and CDR2 as YSYEKL. V was clipped by 0 bases and J by 2 bases, with 5 bases between them. The CDR3 DNA reads as TGCGCCAGCAGCCAAGACAGGGCTGGAAACACCATATATTTT. This gives the protein CASSQDRAGNTIYF.

This clonotype was seen only a few times. V is TRBV20-1 and J is TRBJ2-3; 8 bases map to TRBD1. V trimming: 2 bases; J trimming: 0 bases; junction bases outside the gene matches: 7. CDR1 is DFQATT and CDR2 is SNEGSKA in the germline V gene (reference sequence). This CDR3 has 16 amino acids. CDR3 sequence: CSARRDRQRSTDTQYF. The CDR3 DNA reads TGCAGTGCTAGAAGGGACAGGCAACGGAGCACAGATACGCAGTATTTT.

This clonotype is termed medium-sized. The chain has TRBV6-5 and TRBJ1-2; no reliable D call. The CDR3 covers 13 residues. Germline CDR1 MNHEY, CDR2 SVGAGI. Trimming left V 2 bases short and J 5 bases short, with 9 bases between. CDR3 sequence: CASSYVGFYGYTF. CDR3 nucleotide sequence: TGTGCCAGCAGTTACGTGGGTTTTTATGGCTACACCTTC.

This clonotype appeared many times. CDR3 nucleotides: TGCGCCAGCAGCTTGGCAGGGGTTTACGAGCAGTACTTC. Protein product: CASSLAGVYEQYF. This chain connects TRBV5-1 to TRBJ2-7, with D possibly being TRBD1 (6 bases). CDR3 length: 13 residues. The germline V gene has CDR1 SGHRS and CDR2 YFSETQ. V lost 0 bases and J lost 4, with 8 bases in between.

About this clonotype itself: At one end, the junction sequence differs from germline, possibly due to a read error. The chain combines TRBV7-2 with TRBJ2-1, with D possibly matching TRBD1 (6 bases). The CDR3 runs 16 residues. CDR1 is SGHTA and CDR2 is FQGNSA in the germline V gene. CDR3 nucleotide sequence: TGTGCCAGCAGGTTAGTGGTGGGGGCGGCGCACAATGAGCAGTTCTTC. Translating gives CASRLVVGAAHNEQFF.

A few counts support this clonotype. The J gene is TRBJ1-6, the V gene TRBV7-2; 7 bases match TRBD1. Trimming took 1 base from V and 10 from J; bases not matched to a gene: 7. This CDR3 spans 15 amino acids. Germline V gene lookup returns CDR1 SGHTA and CDR2 FQGNSA. Here the CDR3 reads CASSLVGRGDSPLHF. The DNA of the CDR3 is TGTGCCAGCAGCTTAGTGGGCAGGGGGGACTCACCCCTCCACTTT.

By its share, this clonotype is medium-sized. The chain combines TRBV2 with TRBJ2-1, with 8 nucleotides matching TRBD2. The CDR3 is made up of 14 amino acids. The trim removed 7 bases at V and 10 bases at J, leaving 12 bases unmatched. Germline CDR1 reads SNHLY; CDR2 reads FYNNEI. The CDR3, as DNA: TGTGCCAGCACCCCGGACTGGGGCGGGGGGGAGCAGTTCTTC. This codes for CASTPDWGGGEQFF.

By share of the sample, this clonotype is medium-sized. The chain recombines TRBV19 with TRBJ2-1; 7 bases align to TRBD2. V dropped 0 bases and J dropped 1; count of bases not matched to a gene: 6. CDR3 size: 17 residues. Germline V gene sequence: CDR1 LNHDA, CDR2 SQIVND (reference sequence). The CDR3 protein is CASSIDLASGSYNEQFF. The DNA of the CDR3 is TGTGCCAGTAGTATAGATCTTGCTAGCGGATCCTACAATGAGCAGTTCTTC. The variable domain in full, with the rest retrieved from reference TRBV19 and TRBJ2-1, is DGGITQSPKYLFRKEGQNVTLSCEQNLNHDAMYWYRQDPGQGLRLIYYSQIVNDFQKGDIAEGYSVSREKKESFPLTVTSAQKNPTAFYLCASSIDLASGSYNEQFFGPGTRLTVL.

To note about this clonotype: A single base separates this from a much larger clone, so it may be a read error. The chain joins TRBV12-3 or TRBV12-4 to TRBJ2-3; 7 bases align to TRBD2. Germline trimming cut 10 bases from V and 3 bases from J; bases unmatched to any gene: 7. CDR3 length: 13 amino acids. This CDR3 reads CANMLRETDTQYF. DNA for the CDR3: TGTGCCAACATGCTGCGGGAGACAGATACGCAGTATTTT.

There are many counts of this clonotype. The chain uses TRBV10-3 and TRBJ2-3; D gene unclear. CDR3 length: 18 residues. CDR1 and CDR2 from the germline V gene are ENHRY and SYGVKD. V lost 0 bases to trimming and J lost 2 bases, with 18 bases between them. The CDR3 here is CAISESGVGSKNTDTQYF. CDR3 coding DNA: TGTGCCATCAGTGAGTCTGGGGTGGGGTCCAAAAACACAGATACGCAGTATTTT.